What follows are 13 T cell receptor beta chains derived from one specimen sequenced in a study of identical twins. MiXCR, applied by TCRdb to the 5' RACE reads, yields one record per CDR3 protein. The profile shows approximately 230,000 distinct CDR3 sequences, 6.5% of them singletons. These data also formed part of another study, on T cells expressing NK-cell markers.

The specimen sequenced was CD8+ T cells sorted from blood. The receptors originated from a young woman in good health.

This clonotype came up many times. The rearrangement uses TRBV12-3 or TRBV12-4 and TRBJ1-4; D might be TRBD1 (5 bases). The CDR3 runs to 16 residues. The germline V and J ends were trimmed by 6 bases and 5 bases, with 19 bases remaining between them. For the CDR3, the DNA is TGTGCCAGCAGCCAGAAGCCTAGGGGAGGGAATGAAAAACTGTTTTTT. Encoded protein: CASSQKPRGGNEKLFF.

This clonotype has ten or more counts. This chain links TRBV12-3 or TRBV12-4 with TRBJ2-1; TRBD2 aligns across 8 bases. Losses at the gene ends were 3 bases for V and 7 bases for J; bases not matched to a gene: 2. This CDR3 is built from 13 residues. The CDR3 here is CASSFSSGNEQFF. Written as DNA, the CDR3 is TGTGCCAGCAGTTTTTCTAGCGGGAATGAGCAGTTCTTC.

There are many counts of this clonotype. The V call is TRBV10-3, the J call TRBJ1-2, with D hard to call. CDR1 ENHRY and CDR2 SYGVKD come from the germline V gene. This CDR3 comprises 17 residues. The V and J ends lost 4 bases and 3 bases respectively, with 21 bases between them. The chain's CDR3 is CAISGEAPPGHHYGYTF. CDR3 bases: TGTGCCATCAGTGGTGAGGCCCCACCCGGGCACCACTATGGCTACACCTTC.

This clonotype was seen only a few times. V gene TRBV12-3 or TRBV12-4 combines with J gene TRBJ1-2; the D is unclear. Between the trimmed V and J ends, which lost 1 base and 3 bases, there was a span of 12 bases. The CDR3 sequence is 15 residues long. The CDR3 DNA reads as TGTGCCAGCAGTTTAGTGGGGAGTTTAGACTATGGCTACACCTTC. Translated, it gives CASSLVGSLDYGYTF.

The CDR3 DNA reads as TGTGCCGTTAAAGGGGGATCCACAGATACGCAGTATTTT. Encoded protein: CAVKGGSTDTQYF. The rearrangement links TRBV10-3 to TRBJ2-3; D is possibly TRBD1 (6 bases). The germline V gene has CDR1 ENHRY and CDR2 SYGVKD. The CDR3 runs to 13 residues. V was clipped by 11 bases and J by 2 bases, with 14 bases between them.

CDR3 sequence: CASSQAGHREAFF. CDR3 nucleotides: TGCGCCAGCAGCCAAGCAGGCCACCGTGAAGCTTTCTTT. This chain uses TRBV4-1 with TRBJ1-1; D uncertain. The CDR3 has 13 residues. Trimming took 1 base from V and 7 from J, leaving 10 bases between them. The V gene's germline CDR1 is MGHRA and CDR2 YSYEKL.

Only a few counts were recorded for this clonotype. The J gene is TRBJ1-2, the V gene TRBV9; no clear D gene. Germline CDR1 is SGDLS and CDR2 is YYNGEE. The CDR3 covers 13 residues. V shed 0 bases and J shed 3 bases, with 6 bases lying between them. The CDR3 nucleotides read TGTGCCAGCAGCGTAGGAGCCGACTATGGCTACACCTTC. This sequence encodes CASSVGADYGYTF.

The chain couples TRBV6-5 to TRBJ2-3, with TRBD2 as a possible D gene (6 bases). Trimming pared 4 bases from V and 5 bases from J, leaving 22 bases between. Germline-derived CDR1 and CDR2 are MNHEY and SVGAGI. This CDR3 contains 17 residues. CDR3 residues: CASSSTPPRLVVDTQYF. DNA of the CDR3: TGTGCCAGCAGTTCTACCCCCCCTAGACTAGTCGTAGATACGCAGTATTTT.

This clonotype was recorded a few times. This chain joins TRBV7-2 and TRBJ2-2; D may be TRBD2 (6 bases). Trimming removed 1 base at V and 4 bases at J, with 10 bases between. Germline CDR1 and CDR2: SGHTA and FQGNSA. The CDR3 totals 15 residues. The CDR3 protein is CASSLGWDSTGELFF. CDR3 sequence (DNA): TGTGCCAGCAGCTTAGGCTGGGACTCCACCGGGGAGCTGTTTTTT. Full variable domain (rest looked up from reference TRBV7-2 and TRBJ2-2): GAGVSQSPSNKVTEKGKDVELRCDPISGHTALYWYRQSLGQGLEFLIYFQGNSAPDKSGLPSDRFSAERTGGSVSTLTIQRTQQEDSAVYLCASSLGWDSTGELFFGEGSRLTVL.

This clonotype was counted many times. The chain employs TRBV12-3 or TRBV12-4 and TRBJ2-7; D is undetermined. The CDR3 consists of 15 residues. V shed 3 bases and J shed 5 bases, with 17 bases lying between them. The CDR3: CASSFSLGKAHEQYF. Written as DNA, the CDR3 is TGTGCCAGCAGTTTTAGTTTAGGAAAAGCCCACGAGCAGTACTTC.

The gene calls are TRBV15 and TRBJ2-7; 7 bases match TRBD1. V dropped 8 bases and J dropped 3; count of bases not matched to a gene: 10. This CDR3 has 14 residues. Germline V lookup: CDR1 LNHNV, CDR2 YYDKDF (reference sequence). The CDR3 here is CATGSEGAGYEQYF. The CDR3 DNA follows: TGTGCCACCGGAAGCGAGGGGGCGGGCTACGAGCAGTACTTC.

This clonotype was seen many times. The gene calls are TRBV25-1 and TRBJ1-1; tentatively, D is TRBD1 (6 bases). This CDR3 has 13 residues. In germline, CDR1 is MGHDK, CDR2 SYGVNS. The V gene lost 6 bases and the J gene lost 5 bases, with 13 bases spanning the gap. The CDR3 reads CASSSTGWTEAFF. The CDR3 DNA is TGTGCCAGCAGCAGCACAGGGTGGACTGAAGCTTTCTTT.

The chain recombines TRBV27 with TRBJ2-2; D is ambiguous. Trimming took 3 bases from V and 5 from J, leaving 10 bases between them. Germline V CDR1 and CDR2: MNHEY, SMNVEV (reference sequence). The CDR3 loop spans 14 amino acids. Written as DNA, the CDR3 is TGTGCCAGCAGTTTTAAGGCGTGGACCGGGGAGCTGTTTTTT. It codes for CASSFKAWTGELFF.